This T cell receptor (beta chain) was identified in a study of spatial heterogeneity in lung cancer (dated by TCRdb to the late 2010s). Turning to the overall study: More beta-chain than alpha-chain transcripts were consistently detected, likely reflecting higher beta-chain transcript abundance. In the raw uncorrected reads, each unique combination of TCR and UMI appeared more than ten times on average. TCR transcript counts in tumor regions correlated strongly with a T cell transcriptional module score from matched bulk RNA-seq. In non-small cell lung cancer, the study made a quantitative comparison of TCR alpha and beta repertoires among multiple tumor regions, matched nontumor lung and blood. Nonsynonymous mutation counts, determined by whole-exome sequencing of tumor tissue, were related to TCR repertoire features. At surgery, roughly 220 tumor regions, around 67 matched nontumor lung samples and 56 PBMC samples were TCR-sequenced for both alpha and beta chains. General study outcomes and caveats: The number of expanded intratumoral alpha and beta TCRs correlated with the tumor nonsynonymous mutation count. TCR-seq was estimated to cover only roughly 6.8% of tumor T cells for alpha chains and around 13% for beta chains. The count of ubiquitous expanded TCRs correlated with the count of ubiquitous nonsynonymous mutations, and the count of regional expanded TCRs correlated with the count of regional nonsynonymous mutations. Confirming at a functional level the hypothesis that regional TCRs recognize regional mutations was considered to require additional single-cell paired TCR alpha and beta sequencing.

This specimen's time point label, per the study, means: sample taken at primary tumor resection. Samples were obtained from about 69 patients with early-stage, untreated non-small cell lung cancer from the lung TRACERx cohort. Whole RNA extracted from tumor and nontumor lung tissue, or from cryopreserved PBMC samples, was used for TCR sequencing without cell sorting. Only patients for whom sufficient RNA was available from at least two tumor regions were selected for TCR sequencing. Before selection, tumor and adjacent nontumor lung specimens were reviewed by a lung pathologist. Based on its abundance in the sample, this clonotype is medium-sized (0.01 to 0.1%). Its antigen is currently not known. One base away there is no much larger clone; base qualities are not given. The library was built for alpha chains, so this beta chain is an off-target read and its size means little. Taken from the germline V gene, the CDR1 and CDR2 loops are SGHTA and FQGTGA. The junction carries 20 bases between V and J, which are trimmed by 2 bases and 5 bases respectively. Spanning cysteine to phenylalanine, the CDR3 consists of 17 amino acids. The retained sequence is limited to the CDR3, 51 bases, with the frame set at the first base.

The library was produced with 5' RACE. Instrument on record: NextSeq 500. To allow correction of PCR and sequencing errors, the TCR library protocol tagged every TCR cDNA molecule with a unique molecular identifier. Concerning the study's data processing: TCR identification, UMI-based error correction and CDR3 extraction were all carried out with Decombinator tools. Expanded TCRs were defined as those above a frequency of 2 per 1,000, corresponding to the top 1% of the tumor frequency distribution. Expanded tumor TCRs were classed as regional if statistically deemed absent (corrected P<0.05) from at least one tumor region, otherwise ubiquitous. Rényi diversity was computed with the R vegan package after subsampling each repertoire 100 times to 5,000 TCRs. CDR3 similarity networks were constructed using string-kernel similarity of amino acid triplets, with links drawn between CDR3s whose pairwise similarity was above 0.82. TCRdb trimmed public reads at Q25 via fastp, called clones via MiXCR and kept in-frame beta chains. Duplicate CDR3 protein sequences are folded into a single record with the most common DNA and genes. The V and J calls were not made by the authors but by TCRdb's processing. Across this sample there are around 18,000 distinct CDR3 sequences, with 5.8% seen only once. In total, the top ten clones hold 10% of the sample.

Sequences were derived from lung tumor tissue, sampled at surgery. The rearrangement joined TRBV7-3 to TRBJ2-3, with TRBD2 as a weak D call on 5 bases. The source of this sequence is a female donor with early-stage non-small cell lung cancer. The sequenced DNA is TGTGCCAGCAGCTTACTGGGGAGTAGAGTAGGTGGAGATACGCAGTATTTT. This translates into CASSLLGSRVGGDTQYF.